This T cell receptor (beta chain) originates from a study of molecular identifiers for immune sequencing clone quantification. General study points: Among effectors, clones above 20 RNA copies held over 98% of molecules; among naive cells, under 1%. Spiked TCR RNA from one Jurkat cell reportedly showed up when mixed among one million naive cells.

With respect to this clonotype: Its antigen is still unknown.

TCRdb recomputed calls from the PCR reads with MiXCR, one row per CDR3 protein. This table holds 300,000 to 400,000 distinct CDR3 sequences, roughly 24% found once. There are 17 residues in the CDR3. Germline loops: CDR1 SEHNR, CDR2 FQNEAQ (reference sequence). The ends were cut back, 4 bases at V and 1 base at J, with 17 bases in the middle. RNA fractions of 10%, 30% or 50% and about 19,000 to 1,000,000 sorted cells were the source of naive CD8 libraries. The source material was naive CD8+ T cells from blood, with Jurkat cell RNA spiked in. Subset: FACS-sorted CD8+CD4-CCR7+CD45RA+ naive T cells. The receptor comes from a human donor in good health. Some libraries in this study had Jurkat cell RNA spiked in. The chain recombines TRBV7-9 with TRBJ1-3; D ambiguous. The CDR3 DNA reads TGTGCCAGCAGCTCCTTTCAGGCCCTTCGTTCTGGAAACACCATATATTTT. Translating it yields CASSSFQALRSGNTIYF.